Below are 7 T cell receptor beta chains sequenced from a single sample in a study of OX40 agonist ivuxolimab in advanced cancers. Produced via immunoSEQ multiplex PCR; TCRdb's table is partial and in-frame only. The table shows 66,000 or so clones, with 75% to 90% occurring only once. This specimen was CD4+ or CD8+ T cells sorted from blood, taken in a trial of the OX40 agonist ivuxolimab. These receptor sequences come from an adult with an advanced solid tumor such as melanoma, head and neck, liver or kidney cancer.

The J gene is TRBJ2-5, the V gene TRBV5-1, with D hard to call. The germline V gene encodes CDR1 SGHRS and CDR2 YFSETQ. The V end was cut by 4 bases, the J end by 5 bases, with 15 bases between. This CDR3 comprises 14 residues. The CDR3 DNA reads TGCGCCAGCAGCGACCCAAGGGTTGGGGAGACCCAGTACTTC. It specifies CASSDPRVGETQYF.

This chain uses TRBV2 with TRBJ2-7; a possible D gene is TRBD1 (5 bases). V was trimmed by 5 bases and J by 1 base, leaving 9 bases between them. CDR1 is SNHLY, CDR2 FYNNEI, per germline. This CDR3 has 13 residues. CDR3 coding DNA: TGTGCCAGCAGTAACCAGGGTTCCTACGAGCAGTACTTC. This sequence encodes CASSNQGSYEQYF. The variable domain in full, completed from reference TRBV2 and TRBJ2-7, reads EPEVTQTPSHQVTQMGQEVILRCVPISNHLYFYWYRQILGQKVEFLVSFYNNEISEKSEIFDDQFSVERPDGSNFTLKIRSTKLEDSAMYFCASSNQGSYEQYFGPGTRLTVT.

The chain links TRBV7-2 to TRBJ2-7, with a possible D match to TRBD1 (6 bases). Trimming pared 5 bases from V and 6 bases from J, leaving 11 bases between. The CDR3 loop spans 12 amino acids. Germline V gene data show CDR1 as SGHTA and CDR2 as FQGNSA. The CDR3 coding sequence is TGTGCCAGCAGCCCACCAGGGGCCGAGCAGTACTTC. Amino acid sequence: CASSPPGAEQYF.

This chain joins TRBV18 and TRBJ2-1; D is unresolved. V lost 2 bases to trimming and J lost 4 bases, with 15 bases between them. The CDR3 consists of 16 residues. The germline gives CDR1 KGHSH, CDR2 LQKENI. The CDR3 loop is CASSPETVHPYNEQFF. As DNA, the CDR3 is TGTGCCAGCTCACCAGAGACCGTGCACCCTTACAATGAGCAGTTCTTC.

The chain has TRBV6-4 and TRBJ2-3; 7 bases align to TRBD2. Germline V lookup: CDR1 MRHNA, CDR2 SNTAGT. This CDR3 region has 14 residues. J lost 3 bases, V lost 6 bases, and 6 bases had no gene match. DNA of the CDR3: TGTGCCAGCAGCGGGCAGGGAGGGACAGATACGCAGTATTTT. Residues: CASSGQGGTDTQYF.

This chain uses TRBV6-5 with TRBJ2-7, with 8 positions matching TRBD2. The CDR3 is 15 residues long. Germline V gene sequence: CDR1 MNHEY, CDR2 SVGAGI. The trim removed 5 bases at V and 3 bases at J, leaving 9 bases unmatched. In DNA form, the CDR3 reads TGTGCCAGCAGTCCCCGGCTAGCGGGTGTCTACGAGCAGTACTTC. Encoded protein: CASSPRLAGVYEQYF.

The chain combines TRBV25-1 with TRBJ1-3; D unclear. Trimming left V 2 bases short and J 4 bases short, with 6 bases between. Germline values: CDR1 MGHDK, CDR2 SYGVNS. The CDR3 totals 13 residues. CDR3 protein: CASSEGVGNTIYF. DNA for the CDR3: TGTGCCAGCAGTGAAGGGGTGGGAAACACCATATATTTT.